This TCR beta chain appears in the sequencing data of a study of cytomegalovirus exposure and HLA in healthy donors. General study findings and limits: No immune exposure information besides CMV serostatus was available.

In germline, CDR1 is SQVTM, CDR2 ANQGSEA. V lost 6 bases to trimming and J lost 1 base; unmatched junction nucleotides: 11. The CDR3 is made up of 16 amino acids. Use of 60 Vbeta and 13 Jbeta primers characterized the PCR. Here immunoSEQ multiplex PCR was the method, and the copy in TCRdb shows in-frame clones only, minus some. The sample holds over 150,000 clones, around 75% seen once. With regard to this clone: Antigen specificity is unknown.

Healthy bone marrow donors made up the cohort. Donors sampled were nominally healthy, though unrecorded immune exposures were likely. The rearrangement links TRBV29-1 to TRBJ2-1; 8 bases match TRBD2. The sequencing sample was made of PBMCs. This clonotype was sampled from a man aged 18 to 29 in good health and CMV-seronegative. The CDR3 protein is CSVPRAGGPSYNEQFF. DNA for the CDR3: TGCAGCGTCCCTAGGGCGGGAGGCCCTTCCTACAATGAGCAGTTCTTC.